A selection of T cell receptor beta chains follows, all from one sample in a study of Graves' ophthalmopathy and Graves' hyperthyroidism. TCRdb used MiXCR to reprocess the multiplex PCR reads, holding one entry per CDR3 protein. The sample holds 360,000 or so distinct CDR3 sequences, around 17% seen once. The sequencing input was peripheral blood. Receptors were obtained from a woman younger than 30 with Graves' ophthalmopathy. Both conserved end residues are part of each CDR3. The D gene is left open where the match is weak. Some rows mark clone size as missing; the rest say once, few, many or name a class of expanded clone.

j_gene	v_gene	d_gene	abundance	CDR3nt	CDR3aa
TRBJ2-5	TRBV12-3/TRBV12-4	-	-	TGTGCCAGCAGTTTAGAGACGACAGAAGAGACCCAGTACTTC	CASSLETTEETQYF
TRBJ1-6	TRBV19	TRBD1	many	TGTGCCAGTAGTCAAAGTACCGGGACAGGGGTCTCACCCCTCCACTTT	CASSQSTGTGVSPLHF
TRBJ1-3	TRBV4-1	-	-	TGCGCCAGCAGCCAACCAAGATCGGATTCTGGAAACACCATATATTTT	CASSQPRSDSGNTIYF
TRBJ1-2	TRBV28	-	many	TGTGCCAGCAGTTGGGCGGGACCTAACTATGGCTACACCTTC	CASSWAGPNYGYTF
TRBJ1-5	TRBV27	-	many	TGTGCCAGCAGTCAGAGCAGCAATCAGCCCCAGCATTTT	CASSQSSNQPQHF
TRBJ1-1	TRBV25-1	-	many	TGTGCCAGCCAGGTCGCAGGAGGCACTGAAGCTTTCTTT	CASQVAGGTEAFF
TRBJ2-4	TRBV5-1	-	few	TGCGCCAGCAGCGCCGGGACGAACAAAAACATTCAGTACTTC	CASSAGTNKNIQYF
TRBJ1-5	TRBV6-2/TRBV6-3	TRBD1	many	TGTGCCAGCAGATTAGACAGGGCTGGTCAGCCCCAGCATTTT	CASRLDRAGQPQHF
TRBJ2-2	TRBV24-1	-	-	TGTGCCACCAGTGGACTCCCTGGGGAGCTGTTTTTT	CATSGLPGELFF
TRBJ2-7	TRBV19	-	-	TGTGCCAGTCACAGGGAGGGCTACGAGCAGTACTTC	CASHREGYEQYF
TRBJ2-1	TRBV6-4	TRBD2	-	TGTGCCAGCAGTGAAGCGGGAGGGCCCAATGAGCAGTTCTTC	CASSEAGGPNEQFF
TRBJ1-5	TRBV11-2	-	many	TGTGCCAGCAGCTTAACAGCTTATAGCAATCAGCCCCAGCATTTT	CASSLTAYSNQPQHF
TRBJ1-2	TRBV6-5	-	many	TGTGCCAGCAGTTACGGGGCAGGGAGGGACTATGGCTACACCTTC	CASSYGAGRDYGYTF
TRBJ2-2	TRBV28	-	many	TGTGCCAGCGTACAGTTAAGGCGAGGGGAGCTGTTTTTT	CASVQLRRGELFF
TRBJ2-7	TRBV6-2/TRBV6-3	-	many	TGTGCCAGCAGAAAGGGTACTATGATGGACGAGCAGTACTTC	CASRKGTMMDEQYF
TRBJ2-2	TRBV5-1	TRBD1	many	TGCGCCAGCAGCTTGGGCGACAGGGTCACCGGGGAGCTGTTTTTT	CASSLGDRVTGELFF
TRBJ2-7	TRBV6-1	TRBD1	many	TGTGCCAGCAGCGATGGACAGGGGAACTCCTACGAGCAGTACTTC	CASSDGQGNSYEQYF
TRBJ2-5	TRBV28	TRBD2	-	TGTGCCAGCAGTTTGAGACTAGCCTGGACCCAGTACTTC	CASSLRLAWTQYF
TRBJ2-2	TRBV7-2	TRBD2	few	TGTGCCAGCAGCTTAGTGGGGGGGATGAGCGGGGAGCTGTTTTTT	CASSLVGGMSGELFF
TRBJ1-1	TRBV19	-	many	TGTGCCAGTAGTCCCAACTCGAGGGGCACTGAAGCTTTCTTT	CASSPNSRGTEAFF
TRBJ2-7	TRBV6-5	-	many	TGTGCCAGCAGAGTTGGACCTTTGTACGAGCAGTACTTC	CASRVGPLYEQYF
TRBJ1-1	TRBV27	TRBD1	many	TGTGCCAGCAGCCGACCGGGACAGGGAAGAACTGAAGCTTTCTTT	CASSRPGQGRTEAFF
TRBJ2-4	TRBV28	-	many	TGTGCCAGCAGTCCAGTCCTCGGGGGCTTGGCCAAAAACATTCAGTACTTC	CASSPVLGGLAKNIQYF
TRBJ1-1	TRBV7-2	-	many	TGTGCCAGCAGCTCCAACAGGGTTGGGACTGAAGCTTTCTTT	CASSSNRVGTEAFF
TRBJ1-3	TRBV12-3/TRBV12-4	-	many	TGTGCCAGCAGTTTAATCACGTGGACCTCTGGAAACACCATATATTTT	CASSLITWTSGNTIYF
TRBJ2-2	TRBV20-1	TRBD2	many	TGCAGTGGGCTAAAGGGAGGGGTGACCGGGGAGCTGTTTTTT	CSGLKGGVTGELFF